Each of the 5 T cell receptor beta chains below was sequenced from the same sample in a study of response to subunit inactivated influenza vaccine. One entry per CDR3 protein results from TCRdb running MiXCR on the RT-PCR reads. The table lists 280,000 or so distinct CDR3 sequences, roughly a fifth of them singletons, with 10% in the top ten. Sequenced material: PBMCs from blood, taken approximately 20 months after vaccination. The receptors originated from a man aged 45 to 70 who received an inactivated influenza vaccine.

The table lists this clonotype with many counts. The genes are TRBV7-2 and TRBJ1-4, with D perhaps TRBD1 (5 bases). The CDR3 sequence is 15 residues long. Germline V gene data show CDR1 as SGHTA and CDR2 as FQGNSA. The germline V and J ends were trimmed by 5 bases and 0 bases, with 10 bases remaining between them. The DNA for the CDR3 is TGTGCCAGCAGCCGGGGGTCTACAACTAATGAAAAACTGTTTTTT. It specifies CASSRGSTTNEKLFF.

This clonotype was found a few times. The rearrangement links TRBV20-1 to TRBJ2-3, with no clear D. Germline-derived CDR1 and CDR2 are DFQATT and SNEGSKA (reference sequence). There are 13 residues in the CDR3. V was clipped by 6 bases and J by 4 bases, with 14 bases between them. CDR3 in amino acids: CSAHSSLSDTQYF. CDR3 coding DNA: TGCAGTGCCCACAGTTCACTCTCAGATACGCAGTATTTT.

J is TRBJ2-2 and V is TRBV20-1; 11 positions agree with TRBD1. This CDR3 region has 15 residues. Germline V CDR1 and CDR2: DFQATT, SNEGSKA (reference sequence). Trimming took 3 bases from V and 4 from J; bases not matched to a gene: 4. The CDR3 DNA reads as TGCAGTGCTAGGGCCGGGACAGGGGGCACCGGGGAGCTGTTTTTT. Translation gives CSARAGTGGTGELFF.

CDR3 nucleotides: TGTGCCAGCAGTTACTCCCTAGCGGGAGGGCCGAGAGAGACCCAGTACTTC. It specifies CASSYSLAGGPRETQYF. The genes are TRBV6-2 or TRBV6-3 and TRBJ2-5; 12 nucleotides line up with TRBD2. Germline V gives CDR1 MNHEY, CDR2 SVGEGT. The CDR3 runs 17 residues. After removal of 0 bases from V and 4 bases from J, the junction contained 6 bases not matched to a gene.

The CDR3 sequence is CASSHNQNTEAFF. The CDR3 DNA reads as TGTGCCAGCAGCCACAACCAGAACACTGAAGCTTTCTTT. This chain links TRBV9 with TRBJ1-1, with D unresolved. This CDR3 spans 13 amino acids. The germline CDR1 and CDR2 sequences are SGDLS and YYNGEE. V shed 4 bases and J shed 1 base, with 8 bases lying between them. Full variable domain (missing parts from reference TRBV9 and TRBJ1-1): DSGVTQTPKHLITATGQRVTLRCSPRSGDLSVYWYQQSLDQGLQFLIQYYNGEERAKGNILERFSAQQFPDLHSELNLSSLELGDSALYFCASSHNQNTEAFFGQGTRLTVV.